Listed here are 26 T cell receptor beta chains from one sample, sequenced in a study of blood T cell repertoires in COVID-19. TCRdb's table, derived via immunoSEQ multiplex PCR, lists solely in-frame clones and lacks some. This sample yields 200,000 to 250,000 clones, of which 86% are seen a single time; around 1.5% belongs to the top ten. The sequenced sample was peripheral blood. Receptors were obtained from a woman aged 55-70 years who had recovered from COVID-19.

J is TRBJ2-1 and V is TRBV7-3, with 12 bases aligning to TRBD2. Germline V gene lookup returns CDR1 SGHTA and CDR2 FQGTGA. V shed 0 bases, J shed 9 bases, and the junction held 12 bases outside the gene matches. CDR3 size: 18 residues. CDR3 nucleotides: TGTGCCAGCAGCTTAACCCCCTCCTGGACTAGCGGGGTCGGTGAGCAGTTCTTC. Translating gives CASSLTPSWTSGVGEQFF.

The V gene is TRBV5-1, the J gene TRBJ2-3; D possibly corresponds to TRBD1 (6 bases). The V and J ends lost 4 bases and 4 bases respectively, with 13 bases between them. The CDR3 is 14 residues long. Germline V gene data show CDR1 as SGHRS and CDR2 as YFSETQ. CDR3 sequence reads: CASSPPSGADTQYF. CDR3 coding DNA: TGCGCCAGCAGCCCTCCCTCAGGGGCAGATACGCAGTATTTT.

The V and J genes are TRBV5-1 and TRBJ1-5; 7 bases agree with TRBD1. The CDR3 loop spans 15 amino acids. The junction had 7 bases not matched to a gene; V was cut back by 4 bases and J by 3 bases. The V gene's germline CDR1 is SGHRS and CDR2 YFSETQ. The CDR3 DNA reads as TGCGCCAGCAGCCGGGAAGGGACAGACAATCAGCCCCAGCATTTT. Encoded protein: CASSREGTDNQPQHF.

This chain links TRBV19 with TRBJ1-5, with 7 bases matching TRBD1. CDR1 and CDR2 from the germline V gene are LNHDA and SQIVND (reference sequence). The ends lost 7 bases at V and 3 bases at J; junction bases unmatched: 3. The length of the CDR3 is 13 residues. The CDR3 bases are TGTGCCAGTAACAGGGGTATCAATCAGCCCCAGCATTTT. Its protein is CASNRGINQPQHF.

CDR3 protein: CASSGRTSSHEQYF. The CDR3 nucleotides are TGTGCCAGCAGTGGCCGGACTAGCAGCCACGAGCAGTACTTC. The V call is TRBV6-2 or TRBV6-3, the J call TRBJ2-7, with 8 nucleotides matching TRBD2. CDR3 length equals 14 residues. The trim removed 5 bases at V and 5 bases at J, leaving 8 bases unmatched. CDR1 is MNHEY and CDR2 is SVGEGT in the germline V gene.

The rearrangement uses TRBV5-6 and TRBJ1-5; D is ambiguous. Per germline, CDR1 SGHDT and CDR2 YYEEEE. The CDR3 spans 15 residues. V lost 1 base and J lost 0, with 8 bases in between. This CDR3 is CASSLHHNSNQPQHF. The CDR3 nucleotides read TGTGCCAGCAGCTTGCATCACAATAGCAATCAGCCCCAGCATTTT.

The CDR3 coding sequence is TGTGCCACCAGCAGAGATCTCGTAGCTAACTATGGCTACACCTTC. Protein: CATSRDLVANYGYTF. The J gene is TRBJ1-2, the V gene TRBV15; D uncertain. The CDR3 runs 15 residues. Germline CDR1 reads LNHNV; CDR2 reads YYDKDF (reference sequence). The germline V and J ends were trimmed by 0 bases and 0 bases, with 8 bases remaining between them.

The chain joins TRBV5-1 to TRBJ2-1; 13 bases agree with TRBD2. This CDR3 is built from 18 residues. With V trimmed by 0 bases and J by 1 base, 4 bases remained unmatched. The germline V gene has CDR1 SGHRS and CDR2 YFSETQ. CDR3 protein: CASSLVTSGGFSYNEQFF. The CDR3 DNA sequence: TGCGCCAGCAGCTTGGTGACTAGCGGGGGGTTTTCCTACAATGAGCAGTTCTTC.

The rearrangement uses TRBV28 and TRBJ1-5, with 10 bases lining up with TRBD1. This CDR3 region has 19 residues. Germline CDR1 is MDHEN and CDR2 is SYDVKM. V was clipped by 4 bases and J by 1 base; unmatched bases: 13. Here the CDR3 DNA reads TGTGCCAGCAGTTCGAAACGGGACAGGGGACTTTGGAGCAATCAGCCCCAGCATTTT. This encodes CASSSKRDRGLWSNQPQHF.

The rearrangement links TRBV3-1 (or the pseudogene TRBV3-2) to TRBJ2-3; TRBD2 matches 9 bases. The germline CDR1 and CDR2 sequences are LGHDT and YNNKEL (reference sequence). The CDR3 runs to 18 residues. With 3 bases clipped from V and 2 bases from J, the junction kept 12 bases outside the gene matches. CDR3 nucleotide sequence: TGTGCCAGCAGCCACCCCCCGGGCAGCGGGGGGAACACAGATACGCAGTATTTT. Residues: CASSHPPGSGGNTDTQYF.

The chain carries TRBV5-1 and TRBJ1-1, with D possibly TRBD1 on 5 matching bases. Trimming removed 3 bases at V and 5 bases at J, with 11 bases between. The CDR3 runs to 13 residues. Looked up from germline, CDR1 is SGHRS and CDR2 is YFSETQ. CDR3 loop: CASSSQGSTEAFF. The CDR3, as DNA: TGCGCCAGCAGCTCCCAGGGTTCGACTGAAGCTTTCTTT.

The V gene is TRBV5-5, the J gene TRBJ2-6; D gene ambiguous. The CDR3 contains 15 residues. CDR1 and CDR2 from the germline V gene are SGHKS and YYEKEE (reference sequence). V was cut by 2 bases and J by 0 bases, with 6 bases left in between. The CDR3 nucleotides are TGTGCCAGCAGCTTACGGTTCTCTGGGGCCAACGTCCTGACTTTC. It codes for CASSLRFSGANVLTF.

The chain employs TRBV3-1 (or the pseudogene TRBV3-2) and TRBJ1-1; 11 bases match TRBD1. Germline CDR1 is LGHDT and CDR2 is YNNKEL (reference sequence). The trim removed 0 bases at V and 11 bases at J, leaving 5 bases unmatched. The CDR3 sequence is 14 residues long. The CDR3, as DNA: TGTGCCAGCAGCCAAGAAGGGACAGGGGGGCTTGCTTTCTTT. It codes for CASSQEGTGGLAFF.

In this sample, this clone turned up a few times. The chain combines TRBV5-1 with TRBJ2-6, with 7 nucleotides matching TRBD1. The CDR3 consists of 20 residues. Germline V gene lookup returns CDR1 SGHRS and CDR2 YFSETQ. With V trimmed by 7 bases and J by 0 bases, 19 bases remained unmatched. The CDR3 nucleotides are TGCGCCAGCGATAGGGGCCCCACGGGACAGCTCTTCTCTGGGGCCAACGTCCTGACTTTC. Translation: CASDRGPTGQLFSGANVLTF.

This clone was observed once. The genes are TRBV3-1 (or the pseudogene TRBV3-2) and TRBJ1-6; no definite D call. The CDR3 is made up of 16 amino acids. Trimming removed 0 bases at V and 7 bases at J, with 13 bases between. Germline V gene sequence: CDR1 LGHDT, CDR2 YNNKEL (reference sequence). The CDR3 sequence is CASSQDRVQPNSPLHF. In nucleotides, the CDR3 is TGTGCCAGCAGCCAAGATCGGGTACAACCAAATTCACCCCTCCACTTT.

The chain has TRBV6-4 and TRBJ2-3, with 10 bases aligning to TRBD2. There are 17 residues in the CDR3. The germline gives CDR1 MRHNA, CDR2 SNTAGT. V was pared by 10 bases and J by 4 bases, with 17 bases of the junction left unmatched. CDR3 DNA sequence: TGTGCCACCAGGGTGTCAGCGGGGGGGCCTAGGGCAGATACGCAGTATTTT. The encoded protein is CATRVSAGGPRADTQYF.

This chain joins TRBV9 and TRBJ2-3; maybe TRBD2 (6 bases). Germline CDR1 SGDLS, CDR2 YYNGEE. Trimming took 3 bases from V and 5 from J, leaving 16 bases between them. The CDR3 consists of 15 residues. CDR3 amino acids: CASSALSGSGDTQYF. In DNA, the CDR3 is TGTGCCAGCAGCGCCTTAAGCGGGTCCGGAGATACGCAGTATTTT.

This rearrangement joins TRBV7-8 to TRBJ2-3; TRBD2 is a possible D gene (6 bases). Trimming removed 5 bases at V and 0 bases at J, with 15 bases between. This CDR3 is built from 16 residues. In germline, CDR1 is SGHVS, CDR2 FQNEAQ. The CDR3 spells CASSGRDFPSTDTQYF. CDR3 nucleotide sequence: TGTGCCAGCAGCGGGCGGGACTTCCCTAGCACAGATACGCAGTATTTT.

The rearrangement links TRBV29-1 to TRBJ2-7; 7 bases agree with TRBD2. In germline, CDR1 is SQVTM, CDR2 ANQGSEA. This CDR3 spans 16 amino acids. Germline trimming cut 0 bases from V and 1 base from J; bases unmatched to any gene: 9. The CDR3 sequence: CSVEDRGPSGSYEQYF. DNA for the CDR3: TGCAGCGTTGAAGATCGAGGACCTAGCGGATCCTACGAGCAGTACTTC.

DNA for the CDR3: TGCGCCAGCAGCTTGGGCGGGGATAGCAATCAGCCCCAGCATTTT. This codes for CASSLGGDSNQPQHF. The chain carries TRBV5-1 and TRBJ1-5; D is unresolved. The CDR3 covers 15 residues. CDR1 is SGHRS, CDR2 YFSETQ, per germline. V gave up 0 bases and J gave up 0 bases, with 7 bases separating them.

This sequence joins TRBV11-2 and TRBJ1-2, with 9 bases fitting TRBD1. Germline CDR1 is SGHAT and CDR2 is FQNNGV. This CDR3 region has 13 residues. V dropped 2 bases and J dropped 8; count of bases not matched to a gene: 3. The CDR3 DNA reads TGTGCCAGCAGCTTATGGACAGGGGAAGGCTACACCTTC. It yields the protein CASSLWTGEGYTF.

J is TRBJ1-4 and V is TRBV5-4, with 8 bases fitting TRBD1. CDR3 size: 16 residues. V trimming: 3 bases; J trimming: 2 bases; junction bases outside the gene matches: 6. Per germline, CDR1 SGHNT and CDR2 YYREEE (reference sequence). The CDR3 reads CASSSDRARTNEKLFF. The CDR3 DNA reads as TGTGCCAGCAGCTCGGACAGGGCCCGCACTAATGAAAAACTGTTTTTT.

V is TRBV3-1 (or the pseudogene TRBV3-2) and J is TRBJ1-1; no clear D gene. Germline assignment: CDR1 LGHDT and CDR2 YNNKEL (reference sequence). The CDR3 loop spans 13 amino acids. Trimming stripped 0 bases from V and 5 bases from J, with 7 bases between. The CDR3 DNA reads as TGTGCCAGCAGCCAAGATATAGAAACTGAAGCTTTCTTT. Residues: CASSQDIETEAFF.

V and J are TRBV5-1 and TRBJ1-3; tentatively, D is TRBD1 (5 bases). CDR3 length: 14 residues. V gave up 0 bases and J gave up 2 bases, with 6 bases separating them. Looked up from germline, CDR1 is SGHRS and CDR2 is YFSETQ. This CDR3 is CASSLGGTGNTIYF. The CDR3 DNA is TGCGCCAGCAGCTTGGGGGGCACTGGAAACACCATATATTTT. Full variable domain (missing parts from reference TRBV5-1 and TRBJ1-3): KAGVTQTPRYLIKTRGQQVTLSCSPISGHRSVSWYQQTPGQGLQFLFEYFSETQRNKGNFPGRFSGRQFSNSRSEMNVSTLELGDSALYLCASSLGGTGNTIYFGEGSWLTVV.

The chain carries TRBV28 and TRBJ1-5; 10 nucleotides line up with TRBD1. V lost 5 bases and J lost 4; bases outside the gene matches: 5. Germline-derived CDR1 and CDR2 are MDHEN and SYDVKM. The CDR3 contains 15 residues. The CDR3 DNA reads TGTGCCAGCAGTGATCGACAGGGGGCTAATCAGCCCCAGCATTTT. It yields the protein CASSDRQGANQPQHF.

The chain is built from TRBV5-4 and TRBJ1-4; a possible D gene is TRBD1 (5 bases). CDR3 size: 16 residues. Germline CDR1 SGHNT, CDR2 YYREEE (reference sequence). The V gene lost 3 bases and the J gene lost 6 bases, with 18 bases spanning the gap. CDR3 sequence (DNA): TGTGCCAGCAGCTCGCGGGGGTCCAGGACTGATGAAAAACTGTTTTTT. It specifies CASSSRGSRTDEKLFF.